The 4 T cell receptor beta chains below were found in one sample sequenced in a study of T cell changes during pregnancy in multiple sclerosis. The table came from immunoSEQ multiplex PCR; TCRdb's copy has only in-frame clones and leaves some out. The sample has approximately 84,000 clones, roughly 93% seen once; the top ten hold 2.5%. Here the sequenced sample was peripheral blood, taken in the third trimester of pregnancy. These receptors were taken from a female donor with multiple sclerosis, enrolled in a pregnancy study.

The chain uses TRBV5-1 and TRBJ2-3, with 8 bases matching TRBD2. The germline V gene encodes CDR1 SGHRS and CDR2 YFSETQ. The CDR3 has 14 residues. The V gene end was trimmed by 4 bases and the J gene end by 6 bases; junction bases not matched to a gene: 7. CDR3 loop: CASSLGTSSDTQYF. Here the CDR3 DNA reads TGCGCCAGCAGCCTCGGGACTAGTTCGGATACGCAGTATTTT.

This clone is a singleton in its sample. This chain joins TRBV19 and TRBJ2-1; TRBD2 agrees at 7 bases. The CDR3 has 15 amino acids. CDR1 is LNHDA and CDR2 is SQIVND in the germline V gene (reference sequence). Losses at the gene ends were 1 base for V and 5 bases for J; bases not matched to a gene: 5. The CDR3 DNA follows: TGTGCCAGTAGTATAGGCGCTAGCGGTAACAATGAGCAGTTCTTC. This sequence encodes CASSIGASGNNEQFF. The full variable domain, with the rest looked up from reference TRBV19 and TRBJ2-1, is DGGITQSPKYLFRKEGQNVTLSCEQNLNHDAMYWYRQDPGQGLRLIYYSQIVNDFQKGDIAEGYSVSREKKESFPLTVTSAQKNPTAFYLCASSIGASGNNEQFFGPGTRLTVL.

This clone was seen once. The gene calls are TRBV10-3 and TRBJ2-1, with 9 bases fitting TRBD2. CDR3 length: 16 residues. The trim removed 0 bases at V and 10 bases at J, leaving 10 bases unmatched. The germline V gene has CDR1 ENHRY and CDR2 SYGVKD. This CDR3 is CAISESGGGALEEQFF. The CDR3 DNA reads TGTGCCATCAGTGAGTCCGGCGGGGGGGCCCTTGAAGAGCAGTTCTTC.

The V call is TRBV5-6, the J call TRBJ1-3; 8 bases are shared with TRBD1. The CDR3 runs to 15 residues. The J segment lost 2 bases and the V segment lost 3 bases, leaving 4 bases of the junction unmatched. Germline V gene sequence: CDR1 SGHDT, CDR2 YYEEEE. Written as DNA, the CDR3 is TGTGCCAGCAGCTCGGGACAGGCGACTGGAAACACCATATATTTT. Translation gives CASSSGQATGNTIYF.